A single sample is the source of the 5 T cell receptor beta chains below, sequenced in a study of blood T cell repertoires in COVID-19. Sequencing was performed with immunoSEQ multiplex PCR; in TCRdb, only in-frame clones are kept and a portion is missing. The sample holds about 140,000 clones, under 85% seen once. Sequenced sample: peripheral blood. The receptor source for this set is an elderly woman in a cohort sampled during active or convalescent COVID-19.

This chain links TRBV5-8 with TRBJ1-3; TRBD1 might be the D (6 bases). This CDR3 contains 16 residues. CDR1 is SGHTS, CDR2 YDEGEE, per germline. With 5 bases removed from V and 4 bases from J, the gap between germline ends came to 19 bases. The CDR3 loop is CASRANYRVTGNTIYF. CDR3 nucleotides: TGTGCCAGCAGGGCGAACTACAGGGTAACAGGAAACACCATATATTTT.

The chain carries TRBV9 and TRBJ2-2; D gene ambiguous. Germline V gene data show CDR1 as SGDLS and CDR2 as YYNGEE. V was cut by 4 bases and J by 4 bases, with 14 bases left in between. The CDR3 is made up of 15 amino acids. CDR3 in DNA: TGTGCCAGCAGCCCTTACCACAAATTCACCGGGGAGCTGTTTTTT. It yields the protein CASSPYHKFTGELFF.

This chain links TRBV19 with TRBJ1-1, with 9 nucleotides matching TRBD1. CDR1 and CDR2 (germline): LNHDA, SQIVND (reference sequence). V was clipped by 7 bases and J by 4 bases; unmatched bases: 13. The CDR3 covers 16 residues. The CDR3 is CASKWDGTGIFTEAFF. The CDR3 DNA sequence: TGTGCCAGTAAGTGGGACGGGACAGGGATTTTCACTGAAGCTTTCTTT.

The chain combines TRBV29-1 with TRBJ2-7; 7 bases are a match to TRBD1. Germline CDR1 is SQVTM and CDR2 is ANQGSEA. There are 12 residues in the CDR3. Trimming cost V 7 bases and J 2 bases; bases outside gene matches: 5. CDR3 loop: CSGTGGPYEQYF. CDR3 nucleotides: TGCAGCGGGACAGGTGGCCCCTACGAGCAGTACTTC.

This chain joins TRBV9 and TRBJ1-4, with TRBD1 identical over 8 bases. Per germline, CDR1 SGDLS and CDR2 YYNGEE. This CDR3 comprises 15 residues. Trimming at V came to 7 bases and at J to 5 bases, leaving 10 bases not matched to a gene. The CDR3 bases are TGTGCCAGCTCTGGCAGGGGGCTAAAGAATGAAAAACTGTTTTTT. Protein product: CASSGRGLKNEKLFF.